The next 19 T cell receptor beta chains were all read from a single sample in a study of blood T cell repertoires in COVID-19. Clones were sequenced by immunoSEQ multiplex PCR, and TCRdb holds only the in-frame ones, with some missing. Seen here are some 260,000 clones, about 85% observed once, and the top ten hold about 6%. Input material: PBMCs or T cells enriched from blood (not recorded which). Receptors were obtained from a woman aged 30 to 39 with acute COVID-19.

This clone showed up just once. The chain carries TRBV7-9 and TRBJ1-2, with D possibly being TRBD1 (6 bases). The CDR3 is 13 amino acids. From germline, CDR1 is SEHNR and CDR2 FQNEAQ (reference sequence). The V gene lost 5 bases and the J gene lost 8 bases, with 15 bases spanning the gap. CDR3 sequence: CASSVTGNGGYTF. CDR3 DNA sequence: TGTGCCAGCAGCGTAACAGGGAATGGAGGCTACACCTTC.

The rearrangement joins TRBV28 to TRBJ2-7; 10 bases are a match to TRBD2. Germline CDR1 and CDR2: MDHEN and SYDVKM. The CDR3 loop spans 15 amino acids. J gave up 7 bases and V 3 bases, and 9 bases lay outside the gene matches. CDR3 sequence: CASSFSSGGGYEQYF. The CDR3 DNA follows: TGTGCCAGCAGTTTCTCTAGCGGGGGAGGGTATGAGCAGTACTTC.

The V call is TRBV4-3, the J call TRBJ2-3, with 9 bases identical to TRBD2. The CDR3 contains 16 residues. CDR1 and CDR2 from the germline V gene are LGHNA and YSLEER. V lost 0 bases, J lost 3 bases, and 4 bases stayed unmatched. The CDR3 region is CASSQDRGRATDTQYF. The CDR3 DNA follows: TGCGCCAGCAGCCAAGACCGCGGGAGGGCGACAGATACGCAGTATTTT.

This chain uses TRBV7-8 with TRBJ1-1; 10 bases fit TRBD1. V gave up 5 bases and J gave up 5 bases; unmatched junction bases: 8. Per germline, CDR1 SGHVS and CDR2 FQNEAQ. The CDR3 sequence is 15 residues long. This chain's CDR3 is CASSVTGGYRTEAFF. CDR3 nucleotide sequence: TGTGCCAGCAGCGTGACAGGGGGCTACCGGACTGAAGCTTTCTTT.

This sequence joins TRBV7-3 and TRBJ2-3, with TRBD2 matching 12 bases. V gave up 4 bases and J gave up 6 bases; unmatched junction bases: 5. CDR3 length: 15 amino acids. Per germline, CDR1 SGHTA and CDR2 FQGTGA. The CDR3 DNA is TGTGCCAGCAGCTGGACTAGCGGGACGCTTGATACGCAGTATTTT. Amino acid sequence: CASSWTSGTLDTQYF.

The DNA for the CDR3 is TGTGCCAGCAGTGAAGAGGGACAGGGGCGGCAGCCCCAGCATTTT. As protein: CASSEEGQGRQPQHF. The genes are TRBV6-1 and TRBJ1-5, with 10 bases matching TRBD1. V shed 1 base, J shed 7 bases, and the junction held 4 bases outside the gene matches. The CDR3 is 15 amino acids. The germline V gene encodes CDR1 MNHNS and CDR2 SASEGT.

The sample holds one count of this clone. The CDR3 sequence is CASSAGTSGSGDNEQFF. DNA for the CDR3: TGTGCCAGCAGCGCTGGGACTAGCGGGAGTGGGGACAATGAGCAGTTCTTC. The chain carries TRBV7-2 and TRBJ2-1; 14 bases line up with TRBD2. J gave up 5 bases and V 5 bases, and 8 bases lay outside the gene matches. Germline V gene sequence: CDR1 SGHTA, CDR2 FQGNSA. The CDR3 length is 17 residues.

The CDR3 DNA is TGTGCCATAAGACGACAGTCGAGCACAGATACGCAGTATTTT. It specifies CAIRRQSSTDTQYF. The J gene is TRBJ2-3, the V gene TRBV10-3, with D tentatively TRBD1 (5 bases). The CDR3 has 14 amino acids. Germline V gives CDR1 ENHRY, CDR2 SYGVKD. V dropped 9 bases and J dropped 0 bases, with 13 bases sitting between them.

J is TRBJ1-5 and V is TRBV19; D gene uncertain. CDR1 and CDR2 from the germline V gene are LNHDA and SQIVND (reference sequence). This CDR3 has 13 residues. Trimming removed 0 bases from V and 11 bases from J, with 11 bases in between. The CDR3 protein is CASSIDDFGAQHF. In DNA form, the CDR3 reads TGTGCCAGTAGTATAGATGACTTCGGAGCCCAGCATTTT.

This clone was seen just once. The J gene is TRBJ2-1, the V gene TRBV10-3, with D tentatively TRBD1 (5 bases). The CDR3 is 13 residues long. Germline V gene lookup returns CDR1 ENHRY and CDR2 SYGVKD. Trimming took 8 bases from V and 3 from J, leaving 11 bases between them. CDR3: CAIWSDIYNEQFF. Here the CDR3 DNA reads TGTGCCATCTGGTCGGACATCTACAATGAGCAGTTCTTC.

This chain joins TRBV6-5 and TRBJ1-1; D is perhaps TRBD1 (6 bases). CDR3 length equals 13 residues. Germline CDR1 reads MNHEY; CDR2 reads SVGAGI. The V end lost 5 bases, the J end lost 12 bases, and 19 bases lay between the germline ends. CDR3 in amino acids: CASSKHRDTASFF. DNA for the CDR3: TGTGCCAGCAGTAAGCACAGGGATACTGCATCTTTCTTT.

This sequence joins TRBV7-2 and TRBJ2-2, with 7 bases aligning to TRBD2. The ends lost 2 bases at V and 3 bases at J; junction bases unmatched: 0. CDR3 length: 14 residues. Germline-derived CDR1 and CDR2 are SGHTA and FQGNSA. CDR3 amino acids: CASSLLADTGELFF. Here the CDR3 DNA reads TGTGCCAGCAGCTTACTAGCGGACACCGGGGAGCTGTTTTTT.

J is TRBJ1-3 and V is TRBV5-1; no clear D. V shed 3 bases and J shed 3 bases, with 13 bases lying between them. The CDR3 is 15 amino acids. Germline CDR1 and CDR2: SGHRS and YFSETQ. The CDR3 loop is CASSSGRTNGNTIYF. The CDR3 bases are TGCGCCAGCAGCTCCGGGAGGACTAATGGAAACACCATATATTTT.

The V and J genes are TRBV6-2 or TRBV6-3 and TRBJ2-1; maybe TRBD1 (6 bases). The CDR3 spans 15 residues. CDR1 is MNHEY and CDR2 is SVGEGT in the germline V gene. V lost 2 bases and J 3 bases, leaving 11 bases between the germline ends. The CDR3 protein is CASSYDNRDYNEQFF. CDR3 bases: TGTGCCAGCAGTTACGATAACAGGGACTACAATGAGCAGTTCTTC.

The rearrangement joins TRBV5-4 to TRBJ2-7; TRBD2 is a possible D gene (6 bases). The CDR3 extends over 16 amino acids. Per the germline V gene, CDR1 is SGHNT and CDR2 is YYREEE (reference sequence). V dropped 3 bases and J dropped 3 bases, with 19 bases sitting between them. In nucleotides, the CDR3 is TGTGCCAGCAGCTGGGGAGGACGCCTGGGGGGCTACGAGCAGTACTTC. Amino acid sequence: CASSWGGRLGGYEQYF.

V is TRBV2 and J is TRBJ1-3; the D gene is possibly TRBD1 (5 bases). Trimming pared 4 bases from V and 0 bases from J, leaving 13 bases between. CDR3 length: 16 amino acids. CDR1 is SNHLY, CDR2 FYNNEI, per germline. The CDR3 DNA reads as TGTGCCAGCAGTGCGGAGACAGCGAGCTCTGGAAACACCATATATTTT. Protein product: CASSAETASSGNTIYF.

The chain is built from TRBV7-2 and TRBJ2-7; TRBD2 matches at 10 bases. Germline V gives CDR1 SGHTA, CDR2 FQGNSA. V shed 5 bases and J 7 bases; nucleotides not matched to a gene: 11. This CDR3 is built from 15 residues. The CDR3 bases are TGTGCCAGCAGCCCCCTAGCGGGGGTACGAATGGAGCAGTACTTC. Translation: CASSPLAGVRMEQYF.

The chain joins TRBV7-8 to TRBJ1-6; D might be TRBD1 (6 bases). The CDR3 covers 16 residues. Deletions cut 3 bases from V and 3 bases from J, with 12 bases between. Looked up from germline, CDR1 is SGHVS and CDR2 is FQNEAQ. The CDR3 DNA follows: TGTGCCAGCAGCTTGGGGACACCTTACTATAATTCACCCCTCCACTTT. Its protein product is CASSLGTPYYNSPLHF.

This chain connects TRBV6-1 to TRBJ1-6, with 10 bases that match TRBD1. CDR3 size: 14 residues. The germline V gene encodes CDR1 MNHNS and CDR2 SASEGT. The trim removed 3 bases at V and 7 bases at J, leaving 0 bases unmatched. CDR3 sequence reads: CASSETGGNSPLHF. As DNA, the CDR3 is TGTGCCAGCAGTGAGACAGGGGGCAATTCACCCCTCCACTTT.